Listed below are T cell receptor beta chains from one sample, sequenced in a study of blood T cell repertoires in COVID-19. Only in-frame clones appear in the TCRdb table, and some are missing; sequencing was by immunoSEQ multiplex PCR. This table holds about 120,000 clones, roughly 81% found once. The sequencing input was peripheral blood. The receptors originated from a man aged 40-49 years with acute or convalescent COVID-19. Each CDR3 is given with its conserved first and last residue. A D gene is named only where the DNA matches it firmly. Some rows have no size entry. The others give once, few or many, or a class for an expanded clone.

v_gene	abundance	j_gene	d_gene	CDR3aa	CDR3nt
TRBV6-5	.	TRBJ1-3	TRBD1	CASSTGGRGNTIYF	TGTGCCAGCAGCACAGGGGGGCGAGGAAACACCATATATTTT
TRBV7-9	.	TRBJ2-3	.	CASTLGGGWVDTQYF	TGTGCCAGCACCCTGGGAGGGGGATGGGTAGATACGCAGTATTTT
TRBV28	.	TRBJ2-5	TRBD2	CASSLLGRGETQYF	TGTGCCAGCAGTTTATTGGGGAGGGGAGAGACCCAGTACTTC
TRBV15	.	TRBJ2-6	.	CATSRDRVVGANVLTF	TGTGCCACCAGCAGAGATCGGGTGGTAGGGGCCAACGTCCTGACTTTC
TRBV7-8	.	TRBJ1-2	TRBD1	CASSPQRTGPILPYGYTF	TGTGCCAGCAGCCCCCAACGGACAGGGCCGATCTTACCGTATGGCTACACCTTC
TRBV12-3/TRBV12-4	.	TRBJ1-2	.	CASSRGHNYGYTF	TGTGCCAGCAGCCGCGGACACAACTATGGCTACACCTTC
TRBV4-2	.	TRBJ2-3	TRBD1	CASSQGTGGLDTQYF	TGTGCCAGCAGCCAGGGGACAGGGGGGCTGGATACGCAGTATTTT
TRBV27	.	TRBJ2-5	.	CASSLWFSDRRETQYF	TGTGCCAGCAGTTTATGGTTCAGCGACCGGAGGGAGACCCAGTACTTC
TRBV4-3	once	TRBJ1-1	.	CASSQDQGTTEAFF	TGCGCCAGCAGCCAAGATCAGGGGACCACTGAAGCTTTCTTT
TRBV7-8	.	TRBJ2-7	TRBD2	CASSLLAASSYEQYF	TGTGCCAGCAGCTTGCTAGCGGCCAGCTCCTACGAGCAGTACTTC
TRBV3-1/TRBV3-2	.	TRBJ1-6	TRBD1	CASSQEGQRIYNSPLHF	TGTGCCAGCAGCCAAGAGGGACAGAGGATCTATAATTCACCCCTCCACTTT
TRBV6-5	.	TRBJ2-7	.	CASRGDKYYEQYF	TGTGCCAGCAGAGGGGACAAATACTACGAGCAGTACTTC
TRBV6-5	.	TRBJ1-5	TRBD1	CASSSTGGNQPQHF	TGTGCCAGCAGCTCGACAGGGGGCAATCAGCCCCAGCATTTT
TRBV12-3/TRBV12-4	.	TRBJ1-1	.	CASSLGRNTEAFF	TGTGCCAGCAGTTTAGGGAGGAACACTGAAGCTTTCTTT
TRBV4-1	.	TRBJ2-2	TRBD1	CASSQIVPRGTGVPFGGELFF	TGCGCCAGCAGCCAAATTGTCCCGAGGGGCACAGGGGTCCCATTCGGCGGGGAGCTGTTTTTT
TRBV2	.	TRBJ2-2	TRBD2	CATGSERGNTGELFF	TGTGCCACTGGGTCGGAGCGGGGTAACACCGGGGAGCTGTTTTTT
TRBV19	.	TRBJ1-5	TRBD1	CASSPNRGRLKDQPQHF	TGTGCCAGTAGTCCGAACAGGGGGCGGTTGAAGGATCAGCCCCAGCATTTT
TRBV27	.	TRBJ2-1	TRBD2	CASSFKARASGSDEQFF	TGTGCCAGCAGTTTTAAGGCGCGGGCTAGCGGGAGCGATGAGCAGTTCTTC
TRBV12-3/TRBV12-4	.	TRBJ1-1	.	CASSRTEAFF	TGTGCCAGCAGTCGCACTGAAGCTTTCTTT
TRBV18	once	TRBJ1-1	.	CASSPQGGKTEAFF	TGTGCCAGCTCACCACAGGGAGGAAAAACTGAAGCTTTCTTT
TRBV1	.	TRBJ2-1	.	CTSSQDQPGLAVEDNEQFF	TGCACCAGCAGCCAAGATCAACCGGGACTAGCGGTAGAGGACAATGAGCAGTTCTTC
TRBV5-1	.	TRBJ2-7	TRBD1	CASSWGAGQGSYEQYF	TGCGCCAGCAGCTGGGGGGCGGGACAGGGTTCCTACGAGCAGTACTTC
TRBV18	few	TRBJ2-7	TRBD1	CASSPRTGASYEQYF	TGTGCCAGCTCACCCCGGACAGGGGCCTCCTACGAGCAGTACTTC
TRBV2	.	TRBJ1-5	.	CASSEGNLRSNQPQHF	TGTGCCAGCAGTGAAGGAAATCTCCGGTCTAATCAGCCCCAGCATTTT
TRBV14	.	TRBJ2-1	TRBD2	CASSPRTSGLAEQFF	TGTGCCAGCAGCCCGAGGACTAGCGGGCTCGCTGAGCAGTTCTTC
TRBV5-1	.	TRBJ2-3	TRBD2	CASSRFGTNTDTQYF	TGCGCCAGCAGCCGCTTCGGGACTAACACAGATACGCAGTATTTT
TRBV28	.	TRBJ2-7	.	CASRPPDSSSYEQYF	TGTGCCAGCAGACCCCCGGACAGCTCTTCCTACGAGCAGTACTTC
TRBV6-5	.	TRBJ2-7	.	CASSRGYEQYF	TGTGCCAGCAGTCGGGGCTACGAGCAGTACTTC
TRBV30	.	TRBJ1-1	.	CAWTRDLMNTEAFF	TGTGCCTGGACCAGGGATTTAATGAACACTGAAGCTTTCTTT
TRBV11-3	.	TRBJ2-1	.	CASSLDRYNEQFF	TGTGCCAGCAGCTTGGACAGATACAATGAGCAGTTCTTC
TRBV6-5	.	TRBJ1-2	TRBD1	CASSWGQGNYGYTF	TGTGCCAGCAGTTGGGGACAGGGGAACTATGGCTACACCTTC
TRBV6-2/TRBV6-3	.	TRBJ2-5	TRBD1	CASSRQGRQTQYF	TGTGCCAGCAGCCGACAGGGACGGCAGACCCAGTACTTC
TRBV11-2	.	TRBJ2-2	.	CASSLVGGSTGELFF	TGTGCCAGCAGCTTAGTAGGAGGATCTACCGGGGAGCTGTTTTTT
TRBV6-2/TRBV6-3	.	TRBJ2-7	TRBD2	CASSPPWVRGGFEQYF	TGTGCCAGCAGTCCCCCTTGGGTGCGGGGGGGATTCGAGCAGTACTTC
TRBV7-2	once	TRBJ1-2	.	CASSARLSGGKDGYTF	TGTGCCAGCAGCGCAAGACTGTCGGGAGGGAAGGATGGCTACACCTTC
TRBV9	once	TRBJ2-6	TRBD1	CASSPTGGPRSGANVLTF	TGTGCCAGCAGCCCTACAGGGGGTCCCCGCTCTGGGGCCAACGTCCTGACTTTC
TRBV6-5	.	TRBJ2-2	.	CASSQRVSGTGELFF	TGTGCCAGCAGTCAGAGGGTTAGCGGCACCGGGGAGCTGTTTTTT
TRBV9	.	TRBJ2-1	.	CASSLTAFNEQFF	TGTGCCAGCAGTCTTACAGCCTTCAATGAGCAGTTCTTC
TRBV7-8	once	TRBJ2-3	TRBD1	CASSLDGQGTDTQYF	TGTGCCAGCAGCTTAGATGGACAGGGAACAGATACGCAGTATTTT
TRBV21-1	.	TRBJ2-7	.	CASSNNRLISSYEQYF	TGTGCCAGCAGCAATAATCGACTCATTTCTAGTTACGAGCAGTACTTC
TRBV6-5	.	TRBJ1-1	.	CASSYQGMNTEAFF	TGTGCCAGCAGTTATCAGGGGATGAACACTGAAGCTTTCTTT
TRBV5-8	once	TRBJ1-5	.	CASSLGTVLNQPQHF	TGTGCCAGCAGCTTGGGGACAGTCCTCAATCAGCCCCAGCATTTT
TRBV6-5	.	TRBJ2-2	TRBD2	CASSYAGGRTGELFF	TGTGCCAGCAGTTACGCGGGGGGGCGTACCGGGGAGCTGTTTTTT
TRBV4-1	.	TRBJ1-3	TRBD1	CASSQRQGSSGNTIYF	TGCGCCAGCAGCCAGAGACAGGGGAGCTCTGGAAACACCATATATTTT
TRBV10-3	once	TRBJ2-5	.	CAISEPRLVQGTQYF	TGTGCCATCAGTGAACCCCGACTAGTTCAAGGGACCCAGTACTTC
TRBV6-1	.	TRBJ1-4	.	CASSELGRVPGEKLFF	TGTGCCAGCAGTGAACTCGGCAGGGTCCCTGGGGAAAAACTGTTTTTT
TRBV5-5	.	TRBJ1-5	TRBD1	CASSPTGDHNQPQHF	TGTGCCAGCAGCCCGACAGGGGATCACAATCAGCCCCAGCATTTT
TRBV28	.	TRBJ1-1	TRBD1	CASTQGDANTEAFF	TGTGCCAGCACCCAGGGGGACGCGAACACTGAAGCTTTCTTT
TRBV7-7	.	TRBJ2-1	TRBD2	CASSAGLAGVGNEQFF	TGTGCTAGCAGCGCAGGACTAGCGGGAGTCGGGAATGAGCAGTTCTTC